This T cell receptor beta chain was obtained from a study of human T cells and chemical hapten exposure. The CDR3 is 14 residues long. Germline-derived CDR1 and CDR2 are SGHDT and YYEEEE. V was shortened by 2 bases and J by 6 bases, with 14 bases between the two germline ends. MiXCR, applied by TCRdb to the RACE reads, yields one record per CDR3 protein. The sample has roughly 97,000 distinct CDR3 sequences, 25% to 35% seen once. Overall study findings and caveats: TCRs whose frequency exceeded 1 in 1000 remained the same following DPC sensitization.

A word on this clonotype: Its cognate antigen is unknown.

This sample's time point: patch test 3, about 24 weeks after DPC sensitization. This sample's treatment: therapeutic diphenylcyclopropenone sensitization with weekly scalp DPC. This TCR was sampled from a man between 40 and 49 years old with alopecia areata. Some clones in this sample may be carry-over from other donors' samples. The starting material was whole blood, obtained in connection with sensitization to the hapten diphenylcyclopropenone (DPC). V gene TRBV5-6 combines with J gene TRBJ2-5, with D perhaps given as TRBD1 or TRBD2 (5 bases each). Written as DNA, the CDR3 is TGTGCCAGCAGCTTCCGGGACGCCCGACAGACCCAGTACTTC. Its translation is CASSFRDARQTQYF.